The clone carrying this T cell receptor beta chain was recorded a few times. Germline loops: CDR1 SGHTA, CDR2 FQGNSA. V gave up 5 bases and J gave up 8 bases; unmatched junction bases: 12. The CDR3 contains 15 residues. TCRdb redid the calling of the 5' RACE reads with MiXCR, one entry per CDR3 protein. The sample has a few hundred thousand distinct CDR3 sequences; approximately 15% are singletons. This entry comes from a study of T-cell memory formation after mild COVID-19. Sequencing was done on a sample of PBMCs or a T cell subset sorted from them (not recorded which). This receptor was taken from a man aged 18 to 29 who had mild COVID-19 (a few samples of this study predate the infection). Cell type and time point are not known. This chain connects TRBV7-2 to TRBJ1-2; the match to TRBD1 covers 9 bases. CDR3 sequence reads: CASSQSGGQGYGYTF. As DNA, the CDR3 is TGTGCCAGCAGCCAAAGTGGCGGACAGGGGTACGGCTACACCTTC.